The 6 T cell receptor beta chains presented below share a single source sample, sequenced in a study of identical twins. MiXCR was run by TCRdb on the 5' RACE reads, yielding one entry per CDR3 protein. The sample has more than 650,000 distinct CDR3 sequences, over 5% seen once; the top ten hold 1.5% to 2%. Sample: naive T cells sorted from blood. These receptors originate from a young man in good health.

This clonotype was recorded at least ten times. This rearrangement joins TRBV7-2 to TRBJ2-3; TRBD1 or TRBD2 may be the D gene (5 bases each). The CDR3 spans 16 residues. Per the germline V gene, CDR1 is SGHTA and CDR2 is FQGNSA. Trimming left V 1 base short and J 0 bases short, with 11 bases between. CDR3 DNA sequence: TGTGCCAGCAGCTTAGTTCCGGGGACCAGCACAGATACGCAGTATTTT. Amino acid sequence: CASSLVPGTSTDTQYF.

This clonotype was detected many times. The genes are TRBV7-6 and TRBJ2-7; D might be TRBD2 (5 bases). CDR1 is SGHVS and CDR2 is FNYEAQ in the germline V gene. Between the trimmed V and J ends, which lost 6 bases and 1 base, there was a span of 13 bases. The CDR3 length is 14 residues. The CDR3 DNA follows: TGTGCCAGCAGTTCGGACTTGAATTCCTACGAGCAGTACTTC. Protein product: CASSSDLNSYEQYF.

This chain uses TRBV9 with TRBJ1-4, with a possible D match to TRBD1 (6 bases). CDR3 length: 13 amino acids. Germline V gene sequence: CDR1 SGDLS, CDR2 YYNGEE. Between the trimmed V and J ends, which lost 3 bases and 6 bases, there was a span of 9 bases. CDR3: CASSGGRHEKLFF. The CDR3 bases are TGTGCCAGCAGCGGGGGGCGGCATGAAAAACTGTTTTTT.

This clonotype was counted at least ten times. The CDR3: CSVGTRFADTQYF. The CDR3 nucleotides are TGCAGCGTTGGAACCAGGTTTGCAGATACGCAGTATTTT. The chain has TRBV29-1 and TRBJ2-3, with D uncertain. Germline CDR1 reads SQVTM; CDR2 reads ANQGSEA. Between the trimmed V and J ends, which lost 4 bases and 4 bases, there was a span of 12 bases. This CDR3 spans 13 amino acids.

The chain joins TRBV12-3 or TRBV12-4 to TRBJ1-2; D possibly corresponds to TRBD1 (5 bases). The CDR3 runs 12 residues. Trimming removed 6 bases at V and 6 bases at J, with 11 bases between. This CDR3 is CASRSGLHGYTF. The DNA of the CDR3 is TGTGCCAGCAGATCGGGACTGCATGGCTACACCTTC.

This clonotype showed up many times. The V gene is TRBV28, the J gene TRBJ2-7, with 7 positions matching TRBD1. Looked up from germline, CDR1 is MDHEN and CDR2 is SYDVKM. CDR3 size: 13 residues. The J segment lost 3 bases and the V segment lost 5 bases, leaving 4 bases of the junction unmatched. DNA of the CDR3: TGTGCCAGCAGTCAGGGACAGCGCTACGAGCAGTACTTC. Translated, it gives CASSQGQRYEQYF. The full variable domain, in which reference TRBV28 and TRBJ2-7 provide the parts outside the CDR3, is DVKVTQSSRYLVKRTGEKVFLECVQDMDHENMFWYRQDPGLGLRLIYFSYDVKMKEKGDIPEGYSVSREKKERFSLILESASTNQTSMYLCASSQGQRYEQYFGPGTRLTVT.